This entry concerns a single TCR beta chain. The antigen remains unidentified. The record originates from a study of T cell responses to AZD1222 COVID-19 vaccine. Researchers grouped second doses given at about 4 or about 12 weeks into one pool. Clones were read by immunoSEQ multiplex PCR, and TCRdb kept only the in-frame ones, dropping some. The sample holds about 82,000 clones, approximately 83% seen once. The CDR3 loop spans 18 amino acids. Germline loops: CDR1 SEHNR, CDR2 FQNEAQ (reference sequence). Trimming pared 2 bases from V and 4 bases from J, leaving 23 bases between. Study results and caveats: Regions 160-218 and 743-854 held dominance among vaccine-associated CD4 TCRs, which spanned spike.

The sequence derives from an adult who received the AZD1222 COVID-19 vaccine. The rearrangement uses TRBV7-9 and TRBJ1-2; D ambiguous. This material consisted of peripheral blood, taken 28 days after the second AZD1222 dose. CDR3 sequence (DNA): TGTGCCAGCAGCTTACCCCTCCTGAAGACCGAGGACGGCTATGGCTACACCTTC. It yields the protein CASSLPLLKTEDGYGYTF.